This is a list of T cell receptor beta chains from one sample in a study of T cell responses to AZD1222 COVID-19 vaccine. TCRdb's copy holds only in-frame clones and misses some; the assay was immunoSEQ multiplex PCR. Of about 90,000 clones in the sample, around 85% were seen once. Here the sequenced sample was peripheral blood, taken 28 days after the second AZD1222 dose. Receptor source: an adult who received the AZD1222 COVID-19 vaccine. Both conserved end residues are part of each CDR3. The D gene is left open where the match is weak. Expanded clones are given a class, and other clones once, few, many or no size at all.

CDR3aa | CDR3nt | d_gene | j_gene | abundance | v_gene
CASSDNRGGGYTF | TGTGCCAGCAGTGATAACAGGGGGGGAGGCTACACCTTC | TRBD1 | TRBJ1-2 | once | TRBV2
CASSQDTGVEQPQHF | TGCGCCAGCAGCCAAGACACAGGGGTAGAGCAGCCCCAGCATTTT | TRBD1 | TRBJ1-5 | NA | TRBV4-1
CASSLFSPEDTIYF | TGCGCCAGCAGCTTGTTTTCGCCGGAGGACACCATATATTTT | NA | TRBJ1-3 | NA | TRBV5-1
CASSLGPGPASGGLFF | TGTGCCAGCAGCTTAGGACCCGGACCGGCGTCCGGGGGGCTGTTTTTT | NA | TRBJ2-2 | NA | TRBV7-2
CASSLASLNTEAFF | TGCGCCAGCAGCTTGGCGTCATTGAACACTGAAGCTTTCTTT | NA | TRBJ1-1 | NA | TRBV5-1
CASQSVYNEQFF | TGTGCCAGCCAGTCGGTCTACAATGAGCAGTTCTTC | NA | TRBJ2-1 | NA | TRBV24-1
CASSPPKGSIQETQYF | TGTGCCAGCTCACCACCGAAAGGTAGCATCCAAGAGACCCAGTACTTC | NA | TRBJ2-5 | NA | TRBV18
CASSIVNTEAFF | TGTGCCAGTTCCATTGTTAACACTGAAGCTTTCTTT | NA | TRBJ1-1 | few | TRBV19
CASSLAPSGGTGELFF | TGTGCCAGCAGTTTAGCCCCTAGCGGGGGGACCGGGGAGCTGTTTTTT | TRBD2 | TRBJ2-2 | NA | TRBV6-5
CASSFLGAGTDTQYF | TGCGCCAGCAGCTTCTTAGGGGCTGGCACAGATACGCAGTATTTT | NA | TRBJ2-3 | NA | TRBV5-1
CASSFLAGGSTDTQYF | TGTGCCAGCAGCTTCCTAGCGGGGGGGAGCACAGATACGCAGTATTTT | TRBD2 | TRBJ2-3 | NA | TRBV7-2
CASSASGRESGELFF | TGCGCCAGCAGCGCATCGGGAAGGGAGTCCGGGGAGCTGTTTTTT | NA | TRBJ2-2 | NA | TRBV5-1
CASSPKTGVNTEAFF | TGTGCCAGCTCACCGAAGACCGGGGTGAACACTGAAGCTTTCTTT | NA | TRBJ1-1 | once | TRBV18
CASSSLDSSPYEQYF | TGTGCCAGCAGCTCCCTGGACAGTTCCCCCTACGAGCAGTACTTC | NA | TRBJ2-7 | once | TRBV5-5
CASSLIGDPYEQYF | TGTGCCAGCAGTTTAATCGGGGACCCCTACGAGCAGTACTTC | NA | TRBJ2-7 | NA | TRBV28
CASSQGIPSGTGANTGELFF | TGTGCCAGCAGCCAAGGAATCCCCTCTGGGACAGGAGCGAACACCGGGGAGCTGTTTTTT | TRBD1 | TRBJ2-2 | NA | TRBV3-1/TRBV3-2
CASSFGTANEKLFF | TGTGCCAGCAGCTTCGGGACGGCGAATGAAAAACTGTTTTTT | NA | TRBJ1-4 | NA | TRBV7-9
CASSHLGGLGETQYF | TGCGCCAGCAGCCATTTAGGGGGACTGGGGGAGACCCAGTACTTC | NA | TRBJ2-5 | NA | TRBV5-1
CASSFSSEGGYGYTF | TGCGCCAGCAGCTTCTCGTCGGAAGGGGGCTATGGCTACACCTTC | NA | TRBJ1-2 | NA | TRBV5-1
CASVPRVSGANVLTF | TGTGCCAGCGTGCCGAGGGTTTCTGGGGCCAACGTCCTGACTTTC | NA | TRBJ2-6 | NA | TRBV16
CASSPGTSIYNEQFF | TGTGCCAGCAGCCCCGGGACTAGTATCTACAATGAGCAGTTCTTC | TRBD2 | TRBJ2-1 | NA | TRBV2
CATSRPSGNEQFF | TGTGCCACCAGTAGGCCTAGCGGGAATGAGCAGTTCTTC | TRBD2 | TRBJ2-1 | NA | TRBV24-1
CASTAMGGYEQYF | TGTGCCAGCACTGCTATGGGGGGGTACGAGCAGTACTTC | TRBD2 | TRBJ2-7 | NA | TRBV6-5
CASSFGPGRGNTIYF | TGTGCCAGCAGCTTCGGCCCGGGTAGAGGAAACACCATATATTTT | NA | TRBJ1-3 | NA | TRBV7-2
CASSGTDRAPIDNEQFF | TGTGCCAGCAGCGGGACGGACAGGGCCCCCATCGACAATGAGCAGTTCTTC | TRBD1 | TRBJ2-1 | NA | TRBV7-9
CASSLEGVDYGYTF | TGCGCCAGCAGCTTGGAGGGGGTAGACTATGGCTACACCTTC | NA | TRBJ1-2 | NA | TRBV5-1
CASSESQYNSPLHF | TGTGCCAGCAGTGAATCCCAGTATAATTCACCCCTCCACTTT | NA | TRBJ1-6 | once | TRBV2
CASSLGSGAAYEQYF | TGTGCCAGCAGTTTAGGATCCGGGGCTGCCTACGAGCAGTACTTC | NA | TRBJ2-7 | NA | TRBV27
CASRDRAEAFF | TGTGCCAGCAGGGACAGAGCAGAAGCTTTCTTT | NA | TRBJ1-1 | NA | TRBV6-5
CATSEAGLNTGELFF | TGTGCCACCAGTGAGGCGGGGCTAAACACCGGGGAGCTGTTTTTT | NA | TRBJ2-2 | NA | TRBV24-1
CASSLGLAGGPYEQYF | TGCGCCAGCAGCTTGGGACTAGCGGGAGGGCCCTACGAGCAGTACTTC | TRBD2 | TRBJ2-7 | NA | TRBV5-1
CASSGARIPGNTIYF | TGTGCCAGCTCCGGGGCCAGAATCCCTGGAAACACCATATATTTT | NA | TRBJ1-3 | NA | TRBV6-5
CASSQVQTAGTGRWTNEKLFF | TGTGCCAGCAGCCAAGTCCAGACCGCCGGGACAGGACGATGGACTAATGAAAAACTGTTTTTT | TRBD1 | TRBJ1-4 | NA | TRBV14
CASSRTSTGTGAYEQYF | TGCGCCAGCAGCCGGACCTCAACCGGGACAGGGGCCTACGAGCAGTACTTC | TRBD1 | TRBJ2-7 | NA | TRBV4-1
CASRSDRNTEAFF | TGTGCCAGCAGAAGCGACAGGAACACTGAAGCTTTCTTT | NA | TRBJ1-1 | NA | TRBV28